The source of this T cell receptor beta chain is a study of blood T cells in healthy people across ages (dated by TCRdb to the mid-2010s). Concerning the study at large: Template switching captured roughly one uniquely barcoded TCR beta cDNA molecule per two T cells in model experiments. Age-related changes in TCR beta repertoire diversity were measured in the study by deep sequencing normalized with unique cDNA molecular identifiers. Donors were grouped into four age groups: young (average roughly 16 years), middle-aged (about 38), aged (around 60) and long-lived (over 80). Donors of different ages were randomly distributed across sequencing lanes to avoid experimental bias. Using the same blood draw, the study looked at two additional independent replicas of 1 million unique cDNA reads for two donors, one aged 18 to 30 and the other aged 80 or older. Study-wide findings and limitations: Total diversity estimates from one million sequenced T cells were considered lower bounds and underestimates. Conclusive comparison of naive and antigen-experienced compartments was prevented by the profiling of bulk unsorted PBMCs. Because donor CMV infection status was unknown, age-related changes in expanded clonotypes were potentially confounded. As age increased, observed TCR beta diversity per million T cells dropped in a roughly linear way, and a significant reduction was already evident by age 40. The long-lived group showed more naive CD4+ T cells, fewer expanded clones and increased TCR diversity than the aged group, suggesting age selection. The percentage of naive T cells measured by flow cytometry correlated strongly with observed TCR beta diversity.

Libraries were made using 5' RACE. The run used an Illumina HiSeq 2500. The second PCR ran for about 6 to 12 cycles and used a J-beta primer mix along with a sample-barcoded 5' primer. Each TCR beta cDNA molecule received a unique molecular identifier from a template-switch 5' adaptor carrying 12 random nucleotides. At least 2.5 million CDR3-containing paired-end reads were obtained from each sample. The Mint cDNA synthesis kit, primed by a TRBC-specific oligonucleotide, was used to synthesize first-strand cDNA from all RNA. Following uracil-DNA glycosylase treatment, a first 18-cycle PCR with universal primers M1SS and BC2_uni_R was performed on all cDNA. Per the original workflow: Normalization of each sample was performed by random selection of 1 million high-quality reads, each carrying a distinct molecular identifier. Reads sharing molecular identifiers were discarded rather than binned into consensus sequences. MiTCR, with a Q25 quality threshold and the strictest error-elimination algorithm, was used for CDR3 identification, clonotype clustering and error correction. A nonparametric unseen species model using Euler transformation provided a lower-bound estimate of total TCR beta diversity. Using fastp at Q25 and MiXCR, TCRdb reprocessed the public reads and kept productive beta chains. Rows with one shared CDR3 protein collapse into an entry with the most common genes and DNA. These V and J calls originate from TCRdb's pipeline instead of the authors' own analysis. The sample has 1.5 million to 2 million distinct CDR3 sequences on record, roughly 27% of them singletons. Less than 9.5% of the sample lies in the top ten.

Taken from cysteine to phenylalanine, the CDR3 has 10 residues. The DNA shown is the 30-base CDR3, in frame from base 1. The germline V gene (reference sequence) provides CDR1 DFQATT and CDR2 SNEGSKA. This clonotype has just one count. The specificity of this receptor is unknown. This may come from a read error, since a much larger clone is one base off. Systemically healthy Caucasian individuals from Russia, 35 to 50 in total and aged about 6 to 95 years, were included as donors. Around 9.8 milliliters of peripheral blood were collected from each donor into EDTA-treated Vacutainer tubes. Ficoll-Paque density-gradient centrifugation was used to isolate PBMCs, with at least 6.5 million per sample. Trizol reagent was used to extract total RNA from the PBMCs, yielding at least 6 micrograms per sample. For every donor, flow cytometry on a PBMC aliquot measured the percentage of naive CD45RAhigh/CD27high T cells.

This chain is built from TRBV20-1 and TRBJ2-7; no D segment can be confidently identified. The sequencing sample was made of blood. The receptor was derived from a woman aged 25-40 years in good health. Here the CDR3 is given as CSARGNERYF. The DNA sequence is given as TGCAGTGCTAGAGGTAACGAGCGGTACTTC.